Each of the 15 T cell receptor beta chains below was sequenced from the same sample in a study of cytotoxic CD8 clonotypes in ibrutinib-treated CLL (dated by TCRdb to the early 2020s). The sample's time point label, decoded: 12 months on ibrutinib. The library was obtained by the immunoSEQ multiplex PCR assay. This immuneACCESS table, as held by TCRdb, lists in-frame sequences with V and J called but not all clones. Of the missing ones, under half trace to an unresolved V gene in checked studies; the others have no known cause. Across this sample there are about 97,000 clones, with 78% seen only once. The leading ten clones occupy approximately 30% of the sample. The sample was PBMCs, taken after 12 months of ibrutinib treatment. The receptors here all came from a human donor with chronic lymphocytic leukemia.

There are many counts of this clone. J is TRBJ2-7 and V is TRBV9; D may match TRBD1 or TRBD2 (5 bases each). Germline values: CDR1 SGDLS, CDR2 YYNGEE. V shed 3 bases and J shed 5 bases, with 15 bases lying between them. The CDR3 spans 14 residues. Written as DNA, the CDR3 is TGTGCCAGCAGCGGCCCGGGGCCCGCTAACGAGCAGTACTTC. The encoded protein is CASSGPGPANEQYF.

The rearrangement links TRBV19 to TRBJ1-1; no clear D. Germline loops: CDR1 LNHDA, CDR2 SQIVND (reference sequence). With 1 base removed from V and 0 bases from J, the gap between germline ends came to 6 bases. The CDR3 runs 14 residues. The CDR3 spells CASSIGSVNTEAFF. The CDR3 DNA follows: TGTGCCAGTAGTATAGGGTCGGTGAACACTGAAGCTTTCTTT.

The gene calls are TRBV30 and TRBJ2-3; D not resolved. The V and J ends lost 1 base and 4 bases respectively, with 9 bases between them. CDR1 and CDR2 (germline): GTSNPN, SVGIG (reference sequence). This CDR3 is built from 13 residues. Here the CDR3 DNA reads TGTGCCTGGAGTGGTGCGACCTCAGATACGCAGTATTTT. Translating it yields CAWSGATSDTQYF.

This clone turned up a few times. This may be a read error, as it is one base from a much larger clone. This sample also contains other DNA sequences that code for the same CDR3. The rearrangement joins TRBV23-1 to TRBJ1-2; the D is unclear. TRBV23-1 is reported as an ORF; its role is uncertain. The CDR3 runs to 12 residues. The CDR3 DNA follows: TGTGCCAGCAGCCAAGATTCAGAAGGCTACACCTTC. Amino acid sequence: CASSQDSEGYTF.

The CDR3 spells CASSPDSNSGNTIYF. The CDR3 coding sequence is TGTGCCAGCAGCCCCGACAGTAACTCTGGAAACACCATATATTTT. This rearrangement joins TRBV7-9 to TRBJ1-3, with a possible D match to TRBD1 (5 bases). Germline lookup yields CDR1 SEHNR and CDR2 FQNEAQ (reference sequence). The CDR3 has 15 residues. Between the trimmed V and J ends, which lost 5 bases and 0 bases, there was a span of 11 bases. Full variable domain (outside the CDR3, taken from reference TRBV7-9 and TRBJ1-3): DTGVSQNPRHKITKRGQNVTFRCDPISEHNRLYWYRQTLGQGPEFLTYFQNEAQLEKSRLLSDRFSAERPKGSFSTLEIQRTEQGDSAMYLCASSPDSNSGNTIYFGEGSWLTVV.

The CDR3 reads CASSSTSYEQYF. The CDR3 coding sequence is TGCGCCAGCAGCTCAACCTCCTACGAGCAGTACTTC. V and J are TRBV10-1 and TRBJ2-7, with no clear D. The CDR3 contains 12 residues. Germline loops: CDR1 WNHNN, CDR2 SYGVQD (reference sequence). The V gene lost 6 bases and the J gene lost 0 bases, with 6 bases spanning the gap.

The chain joins TRBV30 to TRBJ2-5, with 7 bases lining up with TRBD2. The germline CDR1 and CDR2 sequences are GTSNPN and SVGIG (reference sequence). V dropped 5 bases and J dropped 5; count of bases not matched to a gene: 5. The CDR3 totals 12 residues. Here the CDR3 DNA reads TGTGCCTGGGACCCCGGGGGGGAGACCCAGTACTTC. It translates to CAWDPGGETQYF. The entire variable domain, with the rest obtained from reference TRBV30 and TRBJ2-5, is as follows: SQTIHQWPATLVQPVGSPLSLECTVEGTSNPNLYWYRQAAGRGLQLLFYSVGIGQISSEVPQNLSASRPQDRQFILSSKKLLLSDSGFYLCAWDPGGETQYFGPGTRLLVL.

This chain connects TRBV19 to TRBJ2-1, with no clear D. Germline CDR1 is LNHDA and CDR2 is SQIVND (reference sequence). The CDR3 covers 14 residues. Trimming stripped 4 bases from V and 8 bases from J, with 15 bases between. CDR3 DNA sequence: TGTGCCAGTAGTACCGTACTCCCCGGCCATGAGCAGTTCTTC. Its protein is CASSTVLPGHEQFF.

The chain has TRBV7-2 and TRBJ2-3; D unresolved. V was pared by 5 bases and J by 2 bases, with 11 bases between. This CDR3 is built from 14 residues. From germline, CDR1 is SGHTA and CDR2 FQGNSA. CDR3 protein: CASSLDWNTDTQYF. The CDR3 DNA is TGTGCCAGCAGCCTCGACTGGAACACAGATACGCAGTATTTT.

The genes are TRBV9 and TRBJ2-3; 9 bases are shared with TRBD1. V lost 4 bases to trimming and J lost 0 bases; unmatched junction nucleotides: 6. The CDR3 sequence is 16 residues long. The germline V gene encodes CDR1 SGDLS and CDR2 YYNGEE. This CDR3 reads CASSSGTGRSTDTQYF. In DNA, the CDR3 is TGTGCCAGCAGCTCTGGGACAGGGAGAAGCACAGATACGCAGTATTTT.

This chain joins TRBV5-1 and TRBJ2-3, with 12 positions matching TRBD1. Germline loops: CDR1 SGHRS, CDR2 YFSETQ. V shed 4 bases, J shed 4 bases, and the junction held 4 bases outside the gene matches. The CDR3 totals 15 residues. CDR3 residues: CASSPGQGAADTQYF. As DNA, the CDR3 is TGCGCCAGCAGCCCGGGACAGGGGGCAGCAGATACGCAGTATTTT.

The chain joins TRBV9 to TRBJ2-3; no definite D call. The CDR3 sequence is 15 residues long. CDR1 and CDR2 from the germline V gene are SGDLS and YYNGEE. Deletions cut 0 bases from V and 0 bases from J, with 8 bases between. Here the CDR3 DNA reads TGTGCCAGCAGCGTAGCGGCGATTAGCACAGATACGCAGTATTTT. Protein sequence: CASSVAAISTDTQYF.

This CDR3 is CASRQRHEQYF. The CDR3 DNA reads as TGTGCCAGCCGGCAAAGACACGAGCAGTACTTC. The V gene is TRBV21-1, the J gene TRBJ2-7. TRBV21-1 is designated a pseudogene. The CDR3 has 11 amino acids.

V and J are TRBV28 and TRBJ2-6, with D hard to call. Germline assignment: CDR1 MDHEN and CDR2 SYDVKM. V gave up 3 bases and J gave up 0 bases, with 12 bases separating them. The length of the CDR3 is 17 residues. CDR3 coding DNA: TGTGCCAGCAGTTTCCCGCCCGGAAACTCTGGGGCCAACGTCCTGACTTTC. Translated: CASSFPPGNSGANVLTF.

V usage is TRBV6-1 and J usage is TRBJ1-1, with TRBD1 matching 10 bases. With 6 bases clipped from V and 6 bases from J, the junction kept 10 bases outside the gene matches. Germline values: CDR1 MNHNS, CDR2 SASEGT. CDR3 length equals 15 residues. The CDR3 sequence: CASRKGGQGNAEAFF. The CDR3 bases are TGTGCCAGCAGGAAGGGGGGACAGGGGAATGCTGAAGCTTTCTTT.